Sequencing of this TCR beta chain was carried out in a study of T cell responses to AZD1222 COVID-19 vaccine. Study outcomes and limitations: Nearly half of the spike-specific TCRs reportedly recognize variant regions that carry no mutations.

As for this clone: Its specificity is not known.

Sequenced by immunoSEQ multiplex PCR; TCRdb stores in-frame clones only, minus some. The table lists over 130,000 clones, around 90% of them singletons, with approximately 3.4% in the top ten. The CDR3 is 13 residues long. Trimming shortened V by 5 bases and J by 4 bases, and 9 bases separated the two germline ends. Germline V gives CDR1 MNHNS, CDR2 SASEGT. The receptor was isolated from an adult who received the AZD1222 COVID-19 vaccine. Sequences were derived from peripheral blood, sampled 28 days after the second AZD1222 dose. The chain recombines TRBV6-1 with TRBJ1-5; D may be TRBD1 (6 bases). The CDR3 DNA sequence: TGTGCCAGCAGTCTACAGGGAAATCAGCCCCAGCATTTT. Protein sequence: CASSLQGNQPQHF.